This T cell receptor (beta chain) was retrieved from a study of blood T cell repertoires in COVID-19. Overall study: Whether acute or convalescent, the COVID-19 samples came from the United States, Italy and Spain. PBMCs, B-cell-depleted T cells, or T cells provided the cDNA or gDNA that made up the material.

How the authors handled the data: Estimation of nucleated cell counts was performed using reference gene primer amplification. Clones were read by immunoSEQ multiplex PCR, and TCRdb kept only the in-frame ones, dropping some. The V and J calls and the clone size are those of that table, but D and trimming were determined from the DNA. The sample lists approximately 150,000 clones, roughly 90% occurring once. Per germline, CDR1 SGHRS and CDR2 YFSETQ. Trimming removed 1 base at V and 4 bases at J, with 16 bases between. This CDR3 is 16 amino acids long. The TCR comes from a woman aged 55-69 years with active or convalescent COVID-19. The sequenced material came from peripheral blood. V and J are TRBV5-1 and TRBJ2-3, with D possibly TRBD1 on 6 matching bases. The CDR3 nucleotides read TGCGCCAGCAGCTTGACAGGGATGATCCCCCCAGATACGCAGTATTTT. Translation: CASSLTGMIPPDTQYF.